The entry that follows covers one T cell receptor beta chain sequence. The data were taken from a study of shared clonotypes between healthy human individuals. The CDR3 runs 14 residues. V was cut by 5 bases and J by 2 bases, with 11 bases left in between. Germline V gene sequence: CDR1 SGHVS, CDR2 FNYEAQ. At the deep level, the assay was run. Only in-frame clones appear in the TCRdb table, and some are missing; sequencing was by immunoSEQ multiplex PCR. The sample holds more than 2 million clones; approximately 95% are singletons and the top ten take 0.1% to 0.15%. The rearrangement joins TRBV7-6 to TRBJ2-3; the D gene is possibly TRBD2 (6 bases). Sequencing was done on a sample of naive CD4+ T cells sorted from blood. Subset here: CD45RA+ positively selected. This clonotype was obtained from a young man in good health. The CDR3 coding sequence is TGTGCCAGCAGCCGGGACTCCTTCACAGATACGCAGTATTTT. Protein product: CASSRDSFTDTQYF.